The 32 T cell receptor beta chains given below trace back to one sample, sequenced in a study of breast tumors, draining lymph nodes, adjacent tissues. Axillary draining lymph nodes of breast cancer patients supplied the node samples. MiXCR, applied by TCRdb to the multiplex PCR reads, yields one record per CDR3 protein. Counted here are approximately 200,000 distinct CDR3 sequences, roughly 29% occurring once; the ten biggest clones make up 4.3%. Sequencing was done on a sample of axillary lymph node tissue. All receptors come from a female donor with breast cancer. Some clones in this sample may be carry-over from other donors' samples.

The table lists this clonotype with many counts. The genes are TRBV10-3 and TRBJ1-2; D ambiguous. The germline V gene encodes CDR1 ENHRY and CDR2 SYGVKD. Trimming cost V 0 bases and J 1 base, with 9 bases left between them. The CDR3 consists of 15 residues. This chain's CDR3 is CAISESGANNYGYTF. DNA for the CDR3: TGTGCCATCAGTGAGTCTGGCGCAAATAACTATGGCTACACCTTC.

The gene calls are TRBV2 and TRBJ1-2; TRBD1 matches 9 bases. Germline V gene sequence: CDR1 SNHLY, CDR2 FYNNEI. J lost 12 bases, V lost 4 bases, and 12 bases had no gene match. The CDR3 totals 14 residues. This CDR3 is CASSGDRGTSGNTF. The CDR3 DNA reads TGTGCCAGCAGTGGCGACAGGGGGACTTCTGGAAACACCTTC.

V gene TRBV6-4 combines with J gene TRBJ1-3, with TRBD1 matching over 7 bases. The V segment lost 3 bases and the J segment 0 bases; nucleotides outside the gene matches: 8. This CDR3 has 17 residues. Per germline, CDR1 MRHNA and CDR2 SNTAGT. As DNA, the CDR3 is TGTGCCAGCAGTGATCTCGGACAGGAGAGCTCTGGAAACACCATATATTTT. It specifies CASSDLGQESSGNTIYF.

At least ten counts were recorded for this clonotype. This chain uses TRBV2 with TRBJ2-7; 7 bases are shared with TRBD2. Germline V gene lookup returns CDR1 SNHLY and CDR2 FYNNEI. Losses at the gene ends were 6 bases for V and 6 bases for J; bases not matched to a gene: 5. This CDR3 has 12 residues. This CDR3 is CASRGAGREQYF. CDR3 DNA: TGTGCCAGCAGAGGAGCGGGACGCGAGCAGTACTTC. The full variable domain, its missing parts supplied by reference TRBV2 and TRBJ2-7, is EPEVTQTPSHQVTQMGQEVILRCVPISNHLYFYWYRQILGQKVEFLVSFYNNEISEKSEIFDDQFSVERPDGSNFTLKIRSTKLEDSAMYFCASRGAGREQYFGPGTRLTVT.

The chain is built from TRBV5-1 and TRBJ2-5; tentative D call: TRBD2 (6 bases). The CDR3 is 14 residues long. Trimming took 0 bases from V and 8 from J, leaving 14 bases between them. CDR1 SGHRS and CDR2 YFSETQ come from the germline V gene. The CDR3 bases are TGCGCCAGCAGCTTGGGGACTACCAGAGACACCCAGTACTTC. It is translated as CASSLGTTRDTQYF.

The chain employs TRBV4-2 and TRBJ1-2, with D perhaps TRBD1 (5 bases). Germline lookup yields CDR1 LGHNA and CDR2 YNFKEQ. The CDR3 length is 15 residues. V was shortened by 0 bases and J by 2 bases, with 10 bases between the two germline ends. This CDR3 reads CASSQDLGENYGYTF. The CDR3 DNA reads as TGTGCCAGCAGCCAAGATTTAGGGGAAAACTATGGCTACACCTTC.

This clonotype was counted ten times or more. This chain joins TRBV6-5 and TRBJ2-1; D is possibly TRBD1 or TRBD2 (5 bases each). The V end lost 0 bases, the J end lost 9 bases, and 15 bases lay between the germline ends. Germline CDR1 is MNHEY and CDR2 is SVGAGI. The CDR3 runs 15 residues. The CDR3 reads CASSYSRGRDPEQFF. CDR3 DNA: TGTGCCAGCAGTTACTCGAGGGGTCGCGATCCTGAGCAGTTCTTC.

The sample holds many counts of this clonotype. V gene TRBV5-1 combines with J gene TRBJ2-1; possibly TRBD1 for D (6 bases). Germline V gives CDR1 SGHRS, CDR2 YFSETQ. The CDR3 consists of 15 residues. Trimming stripped 5 bases from V and 5 bases from J, with 17 bases between. The CDR3 nucleotides are TGCGCCAGCAGTGGGGATCAAGGGGGTAACAATGAGCAGTTCTTC. Translated, it gives CASSGDQGGNNEQFF.

As for this clonotype: This sequence may be a read error, since a much larger clone differs from it by one base. The chain joins TRBV7-9 to TRBJ1-1; possibly TRBD1 for D (5 bases). Germline CDR1 is SEHNR and CDR2 is FQNEAQ (reference sequence). This CDR3 spans 12 amino acids. The CDR3 spells CASSSLTAEALF. The CDR3 bases are TGTGCCAGCAGCTCATTGACAGCGGAAGCTCTCTTT.

This clonotype showed up just once. This rearrangement joins TRBV14 to TRBJ1-4; 7 bases are shared with TRBD1. This CDR3 is 16 amino acids long. Per germline, CDR1 SGHDN and CDR2 FVKESK. Unmatched junction bases numbered 2, after V lost 1 base and J lost 0 bases. CDR3 protein: CASSQVGTATNEKLFF. The CDR3 DNA is TGTGCCAGCAGCCAAGTCGGGACAGCAACTAATGAAAAACTGTTTTTT.

This clonotype was observed at least ten times. For the CDR3, the DNA is TGTGCCAGCAGCTTCGAAGGGGCCCCGGGAATGGAGACCCAGTACTTC. This codes for CASSFEGAPGMETQYF. The chain uses TRBV11-2 and TRBJ2-5; D tentatively fits TRBD1 or TRBD2 (5 bases each). Germline V gene data show CDR1 as SGHAT and CDR2 as FQNNGV. Trimming took 3 bases from V and 5 from J, leaving 19 bases between them. This CDR3 comprises 16 residues.

This clonotype came up many times. The chain employs TRBV6-6 and TRBJ2-1; 7 bases map to TRBD1. V gave up 10 bases and J gave up 3 bases; unmatched junction bases: 3. CDR3 size: 12 residues. Germline V CDR1 and CDR2: MNHNY, SVGAGI (reference sequence). The DNA for the CDR3 is TGTGCCACCGGGACAGTCTACAATGAGCAGTTCTTC. The encoded protein is CATGTVYNEQFF.

At least ten counts were recorded for this clonotype. The chain joins TRBV20-1 to TRBJ2-7, with 7 bases identical to TRBD2. Trimming at V came to 6 bases and at J to 3 bases, leaving 14 bases not matched to a gene. Germline-derived CDR1 and CDR2 are DFQATT and SNEGSKA (reference sequence). The CDR3 runs 15 residues. The CDR3, as DNA: TGCAGTGCCCACCCCCGGACTAGTCGTGGCTACGAGCAGTACTTC. Its translation: CSAHPRTSRGYEQYF.

This clonotype was observed many times. J is TRBJ2-3 and V is TRBV7-2; D could derive from TRBD1 or TRBD2 (5 bases each). Germline V gene sequence: CDR1 SGHTA, CDR2 FQGNSA. The CDR3 spans 13 residues. V lost 4 bases and J 0 bases, leaving 5 bases between the germline ends. CDR3 nucleotides: TGTGCCAGCAGCTGGGGGAGCACAGATACGCAGTATTTT. This gives the protein CASSWGSTDTQYF. The whole variable domain, remainder taken from reference TRBV7-2 and TRBJ2-3, is GAGVSQSPSNKVTEKGKDVELRCDPISGHTALYWYRQSLGQGLEFLIYFQGNSAPDKSGLPSDRFSAERTGGSVSTLTIQRTQQEDSAVYLCASSWGSTDTQYFGPGTRLTVL.

This clonotype was detected many times. This chain uses TRBV11-2 with TRBJ2-1; 7 nucleotides align to TRBD2. Germline CDR1 SGHAT, CDR2 FQNNGV. The V gene end was trimmed by 0 bases and the J gene end by 8 bases; junction bases not matched to a gene: 7. This CDR3 is 15 amino acids long. CDR3 in amino acids: CASSLDLVGGDEQFF. Here the CDR3 DNA reads TGTGCCAGCAGCTTAGATCTAGTTGGGGGGGATGAGCAGTTCTTC.

V and J are TRBV5-1 and TRBJ1-1, with D perhaps matching TRBD1 (6 bases). CDR3 length: 14 amino acids. With 6 bases removed from V and 4 bases from J, the gap between germline ends came to 16 bases. The germline V gene encodes CDR1 SGHRS and CDR2 YFSETQ. CDR3 bases: TGCGCCAGCACCAAAGGGGGGGCGAGCACTGAAGCTTTCTTT. Its translation: CASTKGGASTEAFF.

V and J are TRBV6-5 and TRBJ2-2; 9 bases fit TRBD2. The CDR3 length is 14 residues. Germline V gene lookup returns CDR1 MNHEY and CDR2 SVGAGI. Losses at the gene ends were 6 bases for V and 7 bases for J; bases not matched to a gene: 6. CDR3 in DNA: TGTGCCAGCAGAGGCGGGAGGGTGAACGGGGAGCTGTTTTTT. It specifies CASRGGRVNGELFF.

The sample holds many counts of this clonotype. The CDR3 DNA sequence: TGTGCCAGCAGTGAGGGCAACAATTGGGCAACTAATGAAAAACTGTTTTTT. This codes for CASSEGNNWATNEKLFF. The chain has TRBV2 and TRBJ1-4, with unresolved D. Trimming removed 3 bases from V and 0 bases from J, with 14 bases in between. CDR1 is SNHLY, CDR2 FYNNEI, per germline. The CDR3 is 17 amino acids.

This chain joins TRBV11-2 and TRBJ2-5; 13 nucleotides agree with TRBD2. The CDR3 is 15 residues long. V was pared by 7 bases and J by 5 bases, with 7 bases of the junction left unmatched. CDR1 is SGHAT, CDR2 FQNNGV, per germline. The CDR3 sequence is CASNWGLAGMETQYF. The CDR3 DNA is TGTGCCAGCAACTGGGGACTAGCGGGAATGGAGACCCAGTACTTC. Based on the CDR3 plus reference TRBV11-2 and TRBJ2-5, the full variable domain is EAGVAQSPRYKIIEKRQSVAFWCNPISGHATLYWYQQILGQGPKLLIQFQNNGVVDDSQLPKDRFSAERLKGVDSTLKIQPAKLEDSAVYLCASNWGLAGMETQYFGPGTRLLVL.

There are many counts of this clonotype. The rearrangement uses TRBV6-6 and TRBJ1-5; weak D call: TRBD1 (6 bases). The CDR3 length is 15 residues. Germline V CDR1 and CDR2: MNHNY, SVGAGI (reference sequence). V was trimmed by 6 bases and J by 0 bases, leaving 12 bases between them. CDR3 DNA sequence: TGTGCCAGCAGGGAGGGGACATCTAGCAATCAGCCCCAGCATTTT. This encodes CASREGTSSNQPQHF.

This clonotype was seen at least ten times. The chain links TRBV3-1 to TRBJ2-3; D unresolved. Trimming removed 5 bases at V and 9 bases at J, with 12 bases between. The CDR3 has 12 residues. Germline V lookup: CDR1 LGHDT, CDR2 YNNKEL (reference sequence). CDR3 sequence reads: CASSSTSGTQYF. The CDR3 nucleotides read TGTGCCAGCAGCTCGACTTCCGGGACGCAGTATTTT.

This chain uses TRBV9 with TRBJ1-1; D perhaps matches TRBD1 (5 bases). The CDR3 sequence is 12 residues long. The V end was cut by 5 bases, the J end by 8 bases, with 13 bases between. CDR1 SGDLS and CDR2 YYNGEE come from the germline V gene. The CDR3 spells CASRGDGGEAFF. Here the CDR3 DNA reads TGTGCCAGCAGGGGGGACGGCGGCGAAGCTTTCTTT.

There are many counts of this clonotype. V usage is TRBV29-1 and J usage is TRBJ2-1; 10 bases agree with TRBD1. Trimming cost V 4 bases and J 6 bases; bases outside gene matches: 6. CDR1 and CDR2 (germline): SQVTM, ANQGSEA. This CDR3 region has 14 residues. This chain's CDR3 is CSVVGTGVTNEQFF. Here the CDR3 DNA reads TGCAGCGTTGTGGGGACAGGGGTTACCAATGAGCAGTTCTTC.

This clonotype was observed a handful of times. The V and J genes are TRBV5-6 and TRBJ1-1; D is unclear. V was pared by 1 base and J by 0 bases, with 13 bases between. The CDR3 consists of 16 residues. Germline V gene sequence: CDR1 SGHDT, CDR2 YYEEEE. CDR3 DNA: TGTGCCAGCAGCTTGAAGGTCAGTTACCTGAACACTGAAGCTTTCTTT. This encodes CASSLKVSYLNTEAFF.

This clonotype was seen only a few times. A much larger clone is a single base away; this may be a read error. The rearrangement uses TRBV5-1 and TRBJ2-7, with unresolved D. Trimming cost V 1 base and J 0 bases, with 11 bases left between them. The CDR3 sequence is 15 residues long. The germline CDR1 and CDR2 sequences are SGHRS and YFSETQ. This chain's CDR3 is CASSLFVRTSYEQYF. The DNA of the CDR3 is TGCGCCAGCAGCTTGTTTGTGAGGACCTCCTACGAGCAGTACTTC.

By share, this clonotype ranks as medium-sized (0.01 to 0.1%). This rearrangement joins TRBV24-1 to TRBJ2-2; 9 bases map to TRBD2. V trimming: 12 bases; J trimming: 0 bases; junction bases outside the gene matches: 4. Germline lookup yields CDR1 KGHDR and CDR2 SFDVKD. The CDR3 runs to 14 residues. CDR3: CAGGGAPNTGELFF. CDR3 nucleotides: TGTGCCGGCGGGGGGGCGCCGAACACCGGGGAGCTGTTTTTT.

Worth noting for this clonotype: A much larger clonotype is one base distant, so this may be a read error. The chain recombines TRBV4-1 with TRBJ1-4, with D maybe TRBD1 (5 bases). There are 16 residues in the CDR3. The germline V gene encodes CDR1 MGHRA and CDR2 YSYEKL. CDR3 region: CASSQALGATKEKLFF. CDR3 nucleotide sequence: TGCGCCAGCAGCCAAGCCCTAGGGGCAACTAAGGAAAAACTGTTTTTT.

This clonotype was counted many times. V gene TRBV2 combines with J gene TRBJ2-1; a possible D gene is TRBD2 (5 bases). Between the trimmed V and J ends, which lost 1 base and 10 bases, there was a span of 11 bases. The germline CDR1 and CDR2 sequences are SNHLY and FYNNEI. CDR3 length: 13 amino acids. The CDR3 bases are TGTGCCAGCAGTGAAGGATGGACTGGGGAGCAGTTCTTC. Translating it yields CASSEGWTGEQFF.

This clonotype was counted at least ten times. The chain joins TRBV19 to TRBJ2-1; 8 bases align to TRBD2. V was pared by 6 bases and J by 6 bases, with 10 bases of the junction left unmatched. Germline V gives CDR1 LNHDA, CDR2 SQIVND (reference sequence). CDR3 length: 15 residues. The CDR3 DNA sequence: TGTGCCAGTAGCATAAGCGGGAGAAGGGGCAATGAGCAGTTCTTC. Translation gives CASSISGRRGNEQFF. The whole variable domain, remainder taken from reference TRBV19 and TRBJ2-1, is DGGITQSPKYLFRKEGQNVTLSCEQNLNHDAMYWYRQDPGQGLRLIYYSQIVNDFQKGDIAEGYSVSREKKESFPLTVTSAQKNPTAFYLCASSISGRRGNEQFFGPGTRLTVL.

The chain employs TRBV5-6 and TRBJ2-5; 7 bases match TRBD2. The CDR3 runs 15 residues. J gave up 3 bases and V 2 bases, and 7 bases lay outside the gene matches. Per germline, CDR1 SGHDT and CDR2 YYEEEE. The CDR3 DNA is TGTGCCAGCAGCTTTAATACAGCGGGAAAAGAGACCCAGTACTTC. It encodes CASSFNTAGKETQYF.

This chain joins TRBV2 and TRBJ1-4; possible D gene TRBD1, 5 bases. Germline V gives CDR1 SNHLY, CDR2 FYNNEI. CDR3 length: 15 residues. The ends were cut back, 2 bases at V and 4 bases at J, with 11 bases in the middle. CDR3 protein: CASSERGLVNEKLFF. Here the CDR3 DNA reads TGTGCCAGCAGTGAAAGGGGACTGGTTAATGAAAAACTGTTTTTT.

V is TRBV2 and J is TRBJ2-3; 8 nucleotides match TRBD2. Germline CDR1 and CDR2: SNHLY and FYNNEI. V shed 3 bases, J shed 11 bases, and the junction held 13 bases outside the gene matches. The CDR3 sequence is 15 residues long. CDR3 in DNA: TGTGCCAGCAGTGAGGCCGGGAGGGCCTACAATGAGCAGTATTTT. It codes for CASSEAGRAYNEQYF.